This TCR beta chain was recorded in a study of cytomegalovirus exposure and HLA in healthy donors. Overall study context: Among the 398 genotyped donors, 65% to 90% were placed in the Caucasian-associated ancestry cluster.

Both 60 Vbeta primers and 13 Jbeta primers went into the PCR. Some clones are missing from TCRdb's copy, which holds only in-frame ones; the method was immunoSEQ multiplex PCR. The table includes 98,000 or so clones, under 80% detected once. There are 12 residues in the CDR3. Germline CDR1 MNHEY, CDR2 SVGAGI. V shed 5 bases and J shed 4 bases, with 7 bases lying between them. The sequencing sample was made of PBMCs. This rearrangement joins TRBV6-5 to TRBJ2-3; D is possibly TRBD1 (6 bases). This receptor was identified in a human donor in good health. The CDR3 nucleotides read TGTGCCAGCAGTACAGGGTCAGATACGCAGTATTTT. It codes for CASSTGSDTQYF.